This T cell receptor beta chain was profiled in a study of Tregs in tolerant kidney transplant recipients. Related graft donors supplied nonmyeloablative bone marrow transplants, and mixed chimerism was transient. Only in-frame clones appear in the TCRdb table, and some are missing; sequencing was by immunoSEQ multiplex PCR. This table has roughly 54,000 clones, about 92% appearing once. CDR1 is MGHDK, CDR2 SYGVNS, per germline. Unmatched junction bases numbered 15, after V lost 5 bases and J lost 7 bases. The CDR3 is 16 residues long. Sequences were derived from CD8+ T cells from blood (PBMCs), sampled 12 months after the transplant. The source is a human patient who received a combined kidney and bone marrow transplant. Some of the T cells might come from the graft donor. This chain links TRBV25-1 with TRBJ2-5, with 8 bases lining up with TRBD2. CDR3 nucleotide sequence: TGTGCCAGCAGTAACCTGGGACTCTCCGCGGGAGGGACCCAGTACTTC. The encoded protein is CASSNLGLSAGGTQYF.